These 14 T cell receptor beta chains came from one sample sequenced in a study of CD8+CD57+ T cells in acquired aplastic anemia. It was genomic DNA that served as the template for profiling TCR beta VDJ and CDR3. MiXCR, applied by TCRdb to the reads, yields one record per CDR3 protein. The profile shows about 98,000 distinct CDR3 sequences, 55% to 80% of them singletons. Patients sequenced had flow cytometry evidence of CD8+CD57+ cell expansion. Sequenced: sorted CD4+, CD8+, or CD8+CD57+ T cells (not recorded which) from PBMCs. Receptors originate from a human donor with aplastic anemia.

This clonotype has a handful of counts. CDR3 bases: TGTGCCAGCAGCGGGACTAGCGGGGGAGAGACCCAGTACTTC. It codes for CASSGTSGGETQYF. The chain uses TRBV7-9 and TRBJ2-5, with TRBD2 matching 14 bases. The length of the CDR3 is 14 residues. Trimming removed 5 bases from V and 4 bases from J; junction bases left unmatched: 0. The germline V gene encodes CDR1 SEHNR and CDR2 FQNEAQ (reference sequence).

The rearrangement links TRBV5-4 to TRBJ1-6, with TRBD1 matching 7 bases. CDR1 and CDR2 (germline): SGHNT, YYREEE (reference sequence). J lost 7 bases, V lost 0 bases, and 4 bases had no gene match. The CDR3 is 15 amino acids. The CDR3 region is CASSLVDRENSPLHF. CDR3 coding DNA: TGTGCCAGCAGCTTGGTCGACAGGGAAAATTCACCCCTCCACTTT. Using reference TRBV5-4 and TRBJ1-6 for the parts outside the CDR3, the full variable domain is ETGVTQSPTHLIKTRGQQVTLRCSSQSGHNTVSWYQQALGQGPQFIFQYYREEENGRGNFPPRFSGLQFPNYSSELNVNALELDDSALYLCASSLVDRENSPLHFGNGTRLTVT.

The chain employs TRBV19 and TRBJ2-7; D might be TRBD1 (6 bases). The CDR3 is 14 amino acids. Trimming removed 3 bases from V and 7 bases from J, with 16 bases in between. CDR1 and CDR2 (germline): LNHDA, SQIVND (reference sequence). CDR3 bases: TGTGCCAGTAGTATCACTCCAGCGAGGGGGGAGCAGTACTTC. This codes for CASSITPARGEQYF.

With respect to this clonotype: A read error is possible here, since a much larger clone lies one base away. The chain has TRBV27 and TRBJ1-1; 10 nucleotides align to TRBD1. This CDR3 has 15 residues. CDR1 and CDR2 (germline): MNHEY, SMNVEV (reference sequence). The CDR3 nucleotides read TGTGCCAGCAGTTCCCGACAGGGGGCGAACACTGAAACTTTCTTT. Translated, it gives CASSSRQGANTETFF.

The chain uses TRBV20-1 and TRBJ2-7, with no clear D. Germline V CDR1 and CDR2: DFQATT, SNEGSKA (reference sequence). The CDR3 is 13 amino acids. The V gene lost 4 bases and the J gene lost 2 bases, with 12 bases spanning the gap. The CDR3 nucleotides are TGCAGTGCTAAGACTGGGCCGACCTACGAGCAGTACTTC. Translating gives CSAKTGPTYEQYF.

The sample holds many counts of this clonotype. V usage is TRBV7-9 and J usage is TRBJ2-1, with 7 bases matching TRBD2. This CDR3 comprises 15 residues. The germline V gene encodes CDR1 SEHNR and CDR2 FQNEAQ (reference sequence). The junction had 11 bases not matched to a gene; V was cut back by 4 bases and J by 8 bases. CDR3 amino acids: CASSSTSEGGDEQFF. The CDR3 coding sequence is TGTGCCAGCAGCTCCACTAGCGAGGGTGGGGATGAGCAGTTCTTC.

This clonotype was detected only a few times. V and J are TRBV20-1 and TRBJ2-7; 11 positions match TRBD1. The CDR3 is made up of 16 amino acids. J lost 4 bases, V lost 0 bases, and 8 bases had no gene match. Germline loops: CDR1 DFQATT, CDR2 SNEGSKA (reference sequence). The CDR3, as DNA: TGCAGTGCTAGAGAACCTCGGACAGGGGGCGCGTACGAGCAGTACTTC. It translates to CSAREPRTGGAYEQYF.

This clonotype appeared a single time. The rearrangement joins TRBV11-1 to TRBJ1-5, with D possibly being TRBD1 (5 bases). Germline V CDR1 and CDR2: SGHAT, FQDESV (reference sequence). Deletions cut 6 bases from V and 6 bases from J, with 21 bases between. CDR3 length equals 16 residues. CDR3 sequence: CASSEALGGSSQPQHF. As DNA, the CDR3 is TGTGCCAGCAGTGAAGCGCTTGGGGGGTCCAGTCAGCCCCAGCATTTT.

The genes are TRBV20-1 and TRBJ2-7; TRBD2 aligns across 8 bases. Germline V gene lookup returns CDR1 DFQATT and CDR2 SNEGSKA (reference sequence). CDR3 length: 13 amino acids. V trimming: 4 bases; J trimming: 0 bases; junction bases outside the gene matches: 2. The CDR3 DNA reads as TGCAGTGCTATAGCGGGACACTCCTACGAGCAGTACTTC. Protein sequence: CSAIAGHSYEQYF.

The chain uses TRBV7-8 and TRBJ1-6, with TRBD1 identical over 9 bases. CDR1 SGHVS and CDR2 FQNEAQ come from the germline V gene. V lost 5 bases, J lost 10 bases, and 6 bases stayed unmatched. This CDR3 has 14 residues. CDR3 region: CASSAQGAASPLHF. Written as DNA, the CDR3 is TGTGCCAGCAGCGCACAGGGGGCAGCGTCACCCCTCCACTTT.

This clonotype came up many times. The J gene is TRBJ2-3, the V gene TRBV7-9, with 7 bases fitting TRBD2. The V segment lost 5 bases and the J segment 2 bases; nucleotides outside the gene matches: 7. The CDR3 extends over 15 amino acids. The germline CDR1 and CDR2 sequences are SEHNR and FQNEAQ (reference sequence). The CDR3 spells CASSVPSGYTDTQYF. The CDR3 DNA reads as TGTGCCAGCAGCGTTCCTAGCGGATACACAGATACGCAGTATTTT.

This clonotype was observed once. V is TRBV20-1 and J is TRBJ2-5, with 11 positions matching TRBD2. Trimming took 5 bases from V and 2 from J; bases not matched to a gene: 7. The CDR3 has 15 residues. The germline V gene encodes CDR1 DFQATT and CDR2 SNEGSKA (reference sequence). The DNA for the CDR3 is TGCAGTGCTCTGTCTAGCGGGGGGAGGCAAGAGACCCAGTACTTC. Residues: CSALSSGGRQETQYF.

J is TRBJ1-6 and V is TRBV15, with a possible D match to TRBD1 (5 bases). The CDR3 runs to 13 residues. V lost 3 bases to trimming and J lost 7 bases, with 7 bases between them. Germline CDR1 is LNHNV and CDR2 is YYDKDF (reference sequence). The CDR3 is CATSSHRNSPLHF. CDR3 in DNA: TGTGCCACCAGCAGCCACAGGAATTCACCCCTCCACTTT.

The CDR3 protein is CASRLANEQFF. CDR3 nucleotide sequence: TGTGCCAGCAGACTAGCTAATGAGCAGTTCTTC. The V call is TRBV25-1, the J call TRBJ2-1, with a possible D match to TRBD2 (6 bases). V was cut by 6 bases and J by 7 bases, with 7 bases left in between. This CDR3 has 11 amino acids. Germline loops: CDR1 MGHDK, CDR2 SYGVNS.